Listed below are T cell receptor beta chains from one sample, sequenced in a study of tumour-infiltrating T cells in Burkitt lymphoma. Clones were read by immunoSEQ multiplex PCR, and TCRdb kept only the in-frame ones, dropping some. Of more than 8,500 clones in the sample, roughly 60% were seen once. What was sequenced was tumor tissue. Every receptor here comes from a human donor with diffuse large B-cell lymphoma. Both conserved end residues are part of each CDR3. The order of the fields is D gene, V gene, clone size, J gene, CDR3 DNA, CDR3 protein. The D gene is left open where the match is weak. Clone size, where shown, is once, few, many, or a class for clones that have expanded.

D: NA; V: TRBV2; size: NA; J: TRBJ1-1; DNA: TGTGCCAGCAGTGATCCGGGGCAGGGGAGCACTGAAGCTTTCTTT; CDR3: CASSDPGQGSTEAFF
D: TRBD1; V: TRBV4-1; size: NA; J: TRBJ2-7; DNA: TGCGCCAGCAGCCAAGGACAGGGCATCGGATACGAGCAGTACTTC; CDR3: CASSQGQGIGYEQYF
D: NA; V: TRBV5-1; size: NA; J: TRBJ1-3; DNA: TGCGCCAGCAGCCTAGGGTATTCTGGAAACACCATATATTTT; CDR3: CASSLGYSGNTIYF
D: NA; V: TRBV6-1; size: few; J: TRBJ1-5; DNA: TGTGCCAGCAGTGAAACGGCACAGTTCAATCAGCCCCAGCATTTT; CDR3: CASSETAQFNQPQHF
D: NA; V: TRBV5-1; size: NA; J: TRBJ1-2; DNA: TGCGCCAGCAGCTGGGACCCCAGGACCGACTATGGCTACACCTTC; CDR3: CASSWDPRTDYGYTF
D: NA; V: TRBV5-1; size: NA; J: TRBJ2-7; DNA: TGCGCCAGCAGCCCGACTGGCCCCTACGAGCAGTACTTC; CDR3: CASSPTGPYEQYF
D: NA; V: TRBV2; size: NA; J: TRBJ2-7; DNA: TGTGCCAGCTTGAAGGCGAGCTCCTACGAGCAGTACTTC; CDR3: CASLKASSYEQYF
D: NA; V: TRBV5-4; size: few; J: TRBJ2-6; DNA: TGTGCCAGCAGCCCATTACAGGGTACTGGGGCCAACGTCCTGACTTTC; CDR3: CASSPLQGTGANVLTF
D: TRBD1; V: TRBV19; size: NA; J: TRBJ2-7; DNA: TGTGCCAGTAGTAAACGGGACAGGGCCTACGAGCAGTACTTC; CDR3: CASSKRDRAYEQYF
D: NA; V: TRBV7-9; size: NA; J: TRBJ2-5; DNA: TGTGCCAGCATGGGGGACCGGAGCGCGCAAGAGACCCAGTACTTC; CDR3: CASMGDRSAQETQYF
D: NA; V: TRBV6-5; size: once; J: TRBJ1-1; DNA: TGTGCCAGCAGTTACGCCCAAAACACTGAAGCTTTCTTT; CDR3: CASSYAQNTEAFF
D: NA; V: TRBV20-1; size: NA; J: TRBJ2-7; DNA: TGCAGTGCTAGAGATGTATACGAGCAGTACTTC; CDR3: CSARDVYEQYF
D: NA; V: TRBV25-1; size: NA; J: TRBJ1-1; DNA: TGTGCCAGCAGTCACAGGGCCATGAACACTGAAGCTTTCTTT; CDR3: CASSHRAMNTEAFF
D: NA; V: TRBV5-1; size: NA; J: TRBJ1-4; DNA: TGCGCCAGCAGCTTGAGGGCAAGTAGTAATGAAAAACTGTTTTTT; CDR3: CASSLRASSNEKLFF
D: TRBD1; V: TRBV28; size: NA; J: TRBJ2-7; DNA: TGTGCCAGCAGTGGGACAGGCCTCTCCTACGAGCAGTACTTC; CDR3: CASSGTGLSYEQYF
D: NA; V: TRBV5-1; size: NA; J: TRBJ1-1; DNA: TGCGCCAGCAGCTTGCTGGCCAGGCGCGGCACTGAAGCTTTCTTT; CDR3: CASSLLARRGTEAFF
D: NA; V: TRBV6-1; size: NA; J: TRBJ2-1; DNA: TGTGCCATCAAGACGGGGCTAGGAGAGCAGTTCTTC; CDR3: CAIKTGLGEQFF
D: NA; V: TRBV2; size: few; J: TRBJ1-6; DNA: TGTGCCAGCAGGATACAGGGTTCCGGGTCACCCCTCCACTTT; CDR3: CASRIQGSGSPLHF
D: NA; V: TRBV5-6; size: NA; J: TRBJ1-2; DNA: TGTGCCAGCAGCCGGGCGCGGGGGAACTATGGCTACACCTTC; CDR3: CASSRARGNYGYTF
D: NA; V: TRBV6-5; size: few; J: TRBJ2-3; DNA: TGTGCCAGCAGTTACTCCGCAGGGGCAAGCACAGATACGCAGTATTTT; CDR3: CASSYSAGASTDTQYF
D: NA; V: TRBV4-1; size: NA; J: TRBJ1-4; DNA: TGCGCCAGCAGCCCTATTCAGGGGATGACTAATGAAAAACTGTTTTTT; CDR3: CASSPIQGMTNEKLFF
D: TRBD1; V: TRBV5-4; size: NA; J: TRBJ1-5; DNA: TGTGCCAGCAGCCCCGACAGGGGGCCGTATCAGCCCCAGCATTTT; CDR3: CASSPDRGPYQPQHF
D: TRBD1; V: TRBV27; size: few; J: TRBJ2-1; DNA: TGTGCCAGCAGAGTCTCCACGTGGGACAGGACCTACAATGAGCAGTTCTTC; CDR3: CASRVSTWDRTYNEQFF
D: TRBD1; V: TRBV6-1; size: NA; J: TRBJ1-1; DNA: TGTGCCAGCGGGTTGGGAGACAGGGCGAACACTGAAGCTTTCTTT; CDR3: CASGLGDRANTEAFF
D: NA; V: TRBV7-9; size: NA; J: TRBJ1-1; DNA: TGTGCCAGCAGCTCCTATGACAGTGAAGCTTTCTTT; CDR3: CASSSYDSEAFF
D: NA; V: TRBV4-1; size: NA; J: TRBJ1-6; DNA: TGCGCCAGCAGCCGCCATAATTCACCCCTCCACTTT; CDR3: CASSRHNSPLHF
D: NA; V: TRBV5-1; size: NA; J: TRBJ2-7; DNA: TGCGCCAGCAGCTTGGGGCCGGGGAGCTCCTACGAGCAGTACTTC; CDR3: CASSLGPGSSYEQYF
D: NA; V: TRBV23-1; size: few; J: TRBJ1-5; DNA: TGCGCCAGCAGCCCATCAGGGATTAGCAATCAGCCCCAGCATTTT; CDR3: CASSPSGISNQPQHF
D: NA; V: TRBV9; size: NA; J: TRBJ2-3; DNA: TGTGCCAGCAGCGGACAGTTGGATACGCAGTATTTT; CDR3: CASSGQLDTQYF
D: TRBD1; V: TRBV6-5; size: few; J: TRBJ1-1; DNA: TGTGCCAGCAGTTACTCAGCGGACAGGGAAGCTTTCTTT; CDR3: CASSYSADREAFF
D: NA; V: TRBV7-9; size: NA; J: TRBJ2-2; DNA: TGTGCCAGCAGCTTAGCATCCGGGACCCCCGGGGAGCTGTTTTTT; CDR3: CASSLASGTPGELFF
D: NA; V: TRBV5-5; size: few; J: TRBJ2-1; DNA: TGTGCCAGCAGCTTGCACAAGGGCAATGAGCAGTTCTTC; CDR3: CASSLHKGNEQFF
D: TRBD1; V: TRBV2; size: NA; J: TRBJ1-1; DNA: TGTGCCAGCCAGACCGGGACAGGGAACCCTGAAGCTTTCTTT; CDR3: CASQTGTGNPEAFF
D: NA; V: TRBV27; size: few; J: TRBJ2-7; DNA: TGTGCCAGCAGTTTCCAGGGGGGCGAGCAGTACTTC; CDR3: CASSFQGGEQYF
D: NA; V: TRBV4-1; size: NA; J: TRBJ2-3; DNA: TGCGCCAGCAGCCCAAGCGAGAGGGCAGATACGCAGTATTTT; CDR3: CASSPSERADTQYF
D: TRBD1; V: TRBV28; size: NA; J: TRBJ1-5; DNA: TGTGCCAGCAGGACAGGGTACAATCAGCCCCAGCATTTT; CDR3: CASRTGYNQPQHF
D: NA; V: TRBV21-1; size: once; J: TRBJ2-5; DNA: TGTGCCAGCAGCAAGAGGGGACAAGAGACCCAGTACTTC; CDR3: CASSKRGQETQYF
D: NA; V: TRBV5-6; size: NA; J: TRBJ1-3; DNA: TGTGCCAGCAGCTTACAGGGACGAAACACCATATATTTT; CDR3: CASSLQGRNTIYF
D: NA; V: TRBV28; size: few; J: TRBJ1-1; DNA: TGTGCCAGCAATTTTCAGGGGTCGGGCACTGAAGCTTTCTTT; CDR3: CASNFQGSGTEAFF
D: NA; V: TRBV7-9; size: NA; J: TRBJ2-4; DNA: TGTGCCAGCACCTCAGGGGGGGAGAGCTTTCAGTACTTC; CDR3: CASTSGGESFQYF
D: NA; V: TRBV6-5; size: few; J: TRBJ1-1; DNA: TGTGCCAGCAGTTACTCCCCGGGTAACACTGAAGCTTTCTTT; CDR3: CASSYSPGNTEAFF
D: NA; V: TRBV7-9; size: NA; J: TRBJ1-1; DNA: TGTGCCAGCAGCGAAAAGAGACAGCACACTGAAGCTTTCTTT; CDR3: CASSEKRQHTEAFF
D: NA; V: TRBV18; size: NA; J: TRBJ1-5; DNA: TGTGCCAGCTCACCACCAGGGTATAGCAATCAGCCCCAGCATTTT; CDR3: CASSPPGYSNQPQHF
D: NA; V: TRBV6-1; size: few; J: TRBJ1-2; DNA: TGTGCCAGCAGTTCCGGGATCGAGGCCTATGGCTACACCTTC; CDR3: CASSSGIEAYGYTF
D: NA; V: TRBV7-6; size: few; J: TRBJ1-2; DNA: TGTGCCAGCAGTCCCGGGACGGACGACTATGGCTACACCTTC; CDR3: CASSPGTDDYGYTF